These T cell receptor beta chains were read from a single sample in a study of beta chain features in type 1 diabetes. TCRdb's copy holds only in-frame clones and misses some; the assay was immunoSEQ multiplex PCR. Here the sample spans 450,000 or so clones, about an eighth being singletons. Material for sequencing was naive CD4+ T cells from blood. The origin of the receptors is a woman under 30 in good health. CDR3s include the opening cysteine and the closing phenylalanine or tryptophan. D genes are given only for firm matches. Clone size, where shown, is once, few, many, or a class for clones that have expanded.

cdr3_nt | cdr3_aa | v_call | d_call | j_call | cdr3_length | clone_size
TGCGCCAGCAGCTTGGGACGGAGCTCCTACGAGCAGTACTTC | CASSLGRSSYEQYF | TRBV5-1 | . | TRBJ2-7 | 14 | .
TGCGCCAGCAGCCAAGGGGCCCGTACAGCTTTCTTT | CASSQGARTAFF | TRBV4-3 | . | TRBJ1-1 | 12 | few
TGTGCCAGCAGCCTCAGGGCCACCGTGGGGGAGCAGTACTTC | CASSLRATVGEQYF | TRBV7-2 | . | TRBJ2-7 | 14 | .
TGTGCCAGTAGTAGGGGACTAGCGGAGAATGAGCAGTTCTTC | CASSRGLAENEQFF | TRBV19 | TRBD2 | TRBJ2-1 | 14 | .
TGCGCCAGCAGCCCCTCCGGGGCCGGGGAGCTGTTTTTT | CASSPSGAGELFF | TRBV5-1 | . | TRBJ2-2 | 13 | .
TGCAGTGCTAGTGAAGGCTATGGCTACACCTTC | CSASEGYGYTF | TRBV20-1 | . | TRBJ1-2 | 11 | .
TGTGCCAGTAGTATATTGGCTACGCAGTATTTT | CASSILATQYF | TRBV19 | . | TRBJ2-3 | 11 | few
TGTGCCAGCTCACTCAATAGCGGGGACAATGAGCAGTTCTTC | CASSLNSGDNEQFF | TRBV18 | TRBD2 | TRBJ2-1 | 14 | few
TGTGCCAGCTCACCGAGACGCCTCAATGAGCAGTTCTTC | CASSPRRLNEQFF | TRBV18 | . | TRBJ2-1 | 13 | .
TGTGCCTGGAGCGATGACACCTATAGCAATCAGCCCCAGCATTTT | CAWSDDTYSNQPQHF | TRBV30 | . | TRBJ1-5 | 15 | few
TGTGCCAGCAGCTTCGACAGAGGAAATGAAAAACTGTTTTTT | CASSFDRGNEKLFF | TRBV5-4 | . | TRBJ1-4 | 14 | .
TGCGCCAGCAGCTCTGGGGTCCTGGAGACCCAGTACTTC | CASSSGVLETQYF | TRBV5-1 | . | TRBJ2-5 | 13 | few
TGTGCCAGCAGCCAGTGGGAGTTAAATACGCAGTATTTT | CASSQWELNTQYF | TRBV7-2 | . | TRBJ2-3 | 13 | few
TGCGCCAGCAGCCAAGGCAGGGGAGGAGATACGCAGTATTTT | CASSQGRGGDTQYF | TRBV4-3 | . | TRBJ2-3 | 14 | few
TGTGCCAGCAGCCAGGCGACTAGCGGCCAAACTATCCAGTTCTTC | CASSQATSGQTIQFF | TRBV5-4 | TRBD2 | TRBJ2-1 | 15 | few
TGTGCCAGCAGCGGGACGGGGACAGCTAGCACAGATACGCAGTATTTT | CASSGTGTASTDTQYF | TRBV7-2 | TRBD1 | TRBJ2-3 | 16 | few
TGCGCCAGCAGCTTATCGAGCGGGAGGTTCCAAGAGACCCAGTACTTC | CASSLSSGRFQETQYF | TRBV5-1 | TRBD2 | TRBJ2-5 | 16 | .
TGTGCCAGCAGCCCCCGAGGCGCGGGGGAAGATACGCAGTATTTT | CASSPRGAGEDTQYF | TRBV4-2 | TRBD2 | TRBJ2-3 | 15 | few
TGTGCCAGCAGCCGAGGACCCATAACAGATACGCAGTATTTT | CASSRGPITDTQYF | TRBV7-9 | . | TRBJ2-3 | 14 | .
TGCGCCAGCAGCGCAGACAGGGAAACAGATACGCAGTATTTT | CASSADRETDTQYF | TRBV5-1 | TRBD1 | TRBJ2-3 | 14 | few
TGTGCCAGCAGCTCCCCGGGTGTGGATACGCAGTATTTT | CASSSPGVDTQYF | TRBV11-2 | . | TRBJ2-3 | 13 | few
TGTGCCAGCAGCATCAGGGAAGGACACACTGAAGCTTTCTTT | CASSIREGHTEAFF | TRBV7-8 | . | TRBJ1-1 | 14 | .
TGTGCCAGCAGCAGGGGACTAGCGGAGGAGAGCTCCTACAATGAGCAGTTCTTC | CASSRGLAEESSYNEQFF | TRBV11-2 | TRBD2 | TRBJ2-1 | 18 | few
TGTGCCAGCAGCCCGCTGACACGCGCCTACAATGAGCAGTTCTTC | CASSPLTRAYNEQFF | TRBV28 | . | TRBJ2-1 | 15 | few
TGTGCCAGCAGTGCGAAGGGACAACACCTCAACTATGGCTACACCTTC | CASSAKGQHLNYGYTF | TRBV2 | . | TRBJ1-2 | 16 | .
TGCGCCAGCAGCTTCACAGGGGACAACATTCAGTACTTC | CASSFTGDNIQYF | TRBV5-1 | TRBD1 | TRBJ2-4 | 13 | few
TGTGCCAGCAGCCTCGGGACTACCTACAATGAGCAGTTCTTC | CASSLGTTYNEQFF | TRBV5-4 | TRBD2 | TRBJ2-1 | 14 | few
TGCAGTGCTAGCCCAAATGAAAAACTGTTTTTT | CSASPNEKLFF | TRBV20-1 | . | TRBJ1-4 | 11 | few
TGTGCCAGCACCAGGGACAGGAGCTACGAGCAGTACTTC | CASTRDRSYEQYF | TRBV6-5 | TRBD1 | TRBJ2-7 | 13 | .
TGTGCCACCAGCAGAGATTCTAGCGGCTACTACAATGAGCAGTTCTTC | CATSRDSSGYYNEQFF | TRBV15 | TRBD2 | TRBJ2-1 | 16 | .
TGTGCCAGCAGTGGAAGGGTGAATGAGCAGTTCTTC | CASSGRVNEQFF | TRBV25-1 | . | TRBJ2-1 | 12 | .
TGTGCCAGCAGCTTAAAACAGGGAGGCTCACCCCTCCACTTT | CASSLKQGGSPLHF | TRBV7-3 | . | TRBJ1-6 | 14 | few
TGTGCCAGCAGTGCCACCAGGGACACTGAAGCTTTCTTT | CASSATRDTEAFF | TRBV2 | . | TRBJ1-1 | 13 | .
TGCGCCAGCAGCCAAACTAGCGGCTACGAGCAGTACTTC | CASSQTSGYEQYF | TRBV4-3 | TRBD2 | TRBJ2-7 | 13 | few
TGTGCCAGCAGCCCACGCAGATCACAGGCGCTGGAGCAGTACTTC | CASSPRRSQALEQYF | TRBV7-9 | . | TRBJ2-7 | 15 | .
TGCGCCAGCAGCCCCGCCAGGGGGATTGTGGAGACCCAGTACTTC | CASSPARGIVETQYF | TRBV4-1 | TRBD1 | TRBJ2-5 | 15 | .
TGTGCCAGCTCACATGGACAGGGGGGAGTCTCTGAAGCTTTCTTT | CASSHGQGGVSEAFF | TRBV18 | TRBD1 | TRBJ1-1 | 15 | few
TGTGCCAGCAGCTTAGGGGAGTTCACCTACGAGCAGTACTTC | CASSLGEFTYEQYF | TRBV9 | . | TRBJ2-7 | 14 | .
TGTGCCAGCAGCCCTCCTCGGACACCCAGCGAAAAACTGTTTTTT | CASSPPRTPSEKLFF | TRBV7-9 | . | TRBJ1-4 | 15 | .
TGTGCCACCAGTGAGGGCTCTTATGGCTACACCTTC | CATSEGSYGYTF | TRBV15 | . | TRBJ1-2 | 12 | few
TGCAGCGTTTCGGCTTACAGGGCGGATACGCAGTATTTT | CSVSAYRADTQYF | TRBV29-1 | . | TRBJ2-3 | 13 | few
TGTGCCAGCAGCTTAGCGTGGAGTTACAATGAGCAGTTCTTC | CASSLAWSYNEQFF | TRBV7-2 | . | TRBJ2-1 | 14 | few